This T cell receptor (beta chain) is from a study of T cell responses to AZD1222 COVID-19 vaccine. General observations from the study: Spike-specific TCR breadth and depth were elevated following two AZD1222 doses.

This CDR3 is 13 amino acids long. The V gene's germline CDR1 is PRHDT and CDR2 FYEKMQ (reference sequence). The ends lost 11 bases at V and 2 bases at J; junction bases unmatched: 7. About this clone: The target antigen is unknown.

Sequencing was performed with immunoSEQ multiplex PCR; in TCRdb, only in-frame clones are kept and a portion is missing. The sample lists around 140,000 clones; approximately 88% were seen once. The rearrangement uses TRBV13 and TRBJ2-5; 8 nucleotides match TRBD1. This clonotype was sampled from an adult who received the MenACWY meningococcal vaccine as a control. Specimen: peripheral blood, collected 28 days after the second dose of the MenACWY control vaccine. Written as DNA, the CDR3 is TGTGCCTCAGGGGGCTCCCCTCAAGAGACCCAGTACTTC. It codes for CASGGSPQETQYF. Filled out from reference TRBV13 and TRBJ2-5, the complete variable domain reads AAGVIQSPRHLIKEKRETATLKCYPIPRHDTVYWYQQGPGQDPQFLISFYEKMQSDKGSIPDRFSAQQFSDYHSELNMSSLELGDSALYFCASGGSPQETQYFGPGTRLLVL.